The T cell receptor (beta chain) described here comes from a study of shared clonotypes between healthy human individuals. Whole-study context: Samples came from a couple of female and a few male donors aged 18 to 49. Each donor's CD4 naive and CD4 memory cells filled three plates apiece, CD8 naive two, and CD8 memory one. Notes on the study in general: Generation probabilities were higher for clonotypes shared across all four sorted-subset donors than for unshared ones. The sharing of 4.5% to 6.5% of naive CD4 clonotypes was seen across a few donors.

Assay: immunoSEQ multiplex PCR; the TCRdb copy retains only in-frame clones and omits some. The sample includes about 1.9 million clones, 93% of them seen just once. J lost 6 bases, V lost 6 bases, and 18 bases had no gene match. The CDR3 is 17 residues long. The germline V gene encodes CDR1 SEHNR and CDR2 FQNEAQ (reference sequence). This clone was found once. The target antigen is unknown. CD8 cells regarded as naive lacked CD45RO, were positively chosen for CCR7, and omitted terminally differentiated effector memory CD45RA+ cells. The V gene is TRBV7-9, the J gene TRBJ2-7, with 9 bases lining up with TRBD2. The sequenced material came from naive CD8+ T cells from PBMCs. This TCR was sampled from a man between 18 and 29 years old in good health. Some clones in this sample may be carry-over from other donors' samples. For the CDR3, the DNA is TGTGCCAGCAGTTCTGGTCCCGCTGGCGGGAGGGGTGGCGAGCAGTACTTC. Its protein product is CASSSGPAGGRGGEQYF.